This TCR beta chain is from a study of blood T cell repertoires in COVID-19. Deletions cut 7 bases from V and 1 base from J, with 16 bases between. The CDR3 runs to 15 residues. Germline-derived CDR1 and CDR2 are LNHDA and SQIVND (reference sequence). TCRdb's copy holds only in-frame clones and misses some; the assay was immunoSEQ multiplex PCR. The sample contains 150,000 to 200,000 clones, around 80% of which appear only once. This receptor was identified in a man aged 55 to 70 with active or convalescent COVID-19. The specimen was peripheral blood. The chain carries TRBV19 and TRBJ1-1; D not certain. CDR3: CASTLGGSANTEAFF. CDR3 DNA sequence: TGTGCCAGTACCCTCGGCGGATCCGCGAACACTGAAGCTTTCTTT.